Listed below are T cell receptor beta chains from one sample, sequenced in a study of CD8+ T cells in alopecia areata. The data were produced by immunoSEQ multiplex PCR, yet TCRdb's version contains in-frame clones alone and is incomplete. The sample has some 240,000 clones, 50% to 70% seen once. Sequenced here: CD4+ T cells sorted from blood, sampled at week 0. The receptor source for this set is a human donor with alopecia areata. Each CDR3 is given with its conserved first and last residue. D genes are given only for firm matches.

j_call	d_call	v_call	cdr3_aa
TRBJ1-1	TRBD1	TRBV30	CAWSALGQGGPEAFF
TRBJ2-7	TRBD1	TRBV29-1	CSVGDSIYEQYF
TRBJ1-5	TRBD1	TRBV6-6	CASSSDRVDQPQHF
TRBJ1-6	NA	TRBV30	CAWSAGNSPLHF
TRBJ2-3	NA	TRBV6-5	CASSYGFNTQYF
TRBJ1-4	TRBD1	TRBV29-1	CSAGTGSTNEKLFF
TRBJ1-5	NA	TRBV6-6	CASSHPTGQRNQPQHF
TRBJ2-1	TRBD2	TRBV29-1	CSVDSWTSGNNEQFF
TRBJ2-7	TRBD2	TRBV7-2	CASSAPGLVLAYEQYF
TRBJ1-3	NA	TRBV7-2	CASRRRFGNTIYF
TRBJ2-2	NA	TRBV4-1	CASSPNTGELFF
TRBJ2-2	NA	TRBV11-1	CASSSPEVRELFF